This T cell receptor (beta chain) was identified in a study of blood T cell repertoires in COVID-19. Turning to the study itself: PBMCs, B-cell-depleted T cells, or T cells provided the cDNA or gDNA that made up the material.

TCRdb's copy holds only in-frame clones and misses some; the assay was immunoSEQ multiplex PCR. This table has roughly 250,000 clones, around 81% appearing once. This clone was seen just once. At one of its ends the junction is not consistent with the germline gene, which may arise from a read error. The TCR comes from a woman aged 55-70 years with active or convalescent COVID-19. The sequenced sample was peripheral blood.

CDR3 residues: CASGQDDRGRYGYTF. Here the CDR3 DNA reads TGCGCCAGCGGCCAAGATGACAGGGGGCGGTATGGCTACACCTTC. V usage is TRBV4-3 and J usage is TRBJ1-2; 10 nucleotides align to TRBD1. CDR3 length: 15 residues. CDR1 is LGHNA and CDR2 is YSLEER in the germline V gene.